A single sample is the source of the 3 T cell receptor beta chains below, sequenced in a study of human CD4 T cells and Enterobacteriaceae. Using immunoSEQ multiplex PCR, the repertoire was profiled, and TCRdb retains in-frame clones only, with some absent. The data contain some 29,000 clones, roughly 79% of them seen just once; the ten biggest clones take up around 1.5%. Memory CD4+ T cells were sorted as all CD4+ cells except CD45RA+CCR7+CD95- naive cells, over 95% pure. Sequencing input: memory CD4+ T cells from blood. All receptors come from a human donor in good health.

The chain joins TRBV5-1 to TRBJ2-2; 7 bases fit TRBD2. Germline CDR1 reads SGHRS; CDR2 reads YFSETQ. The CDR3 extends over 15 amino acids. The V gene end was trimmed by 0 bases and the J gene end by 5 bases; junction bases not matched to a gene: 4. DNA for the CDR3: TGCGCCAGCAGCTTGGTGCAGGGAGGGACCGGGGAGCTGTTTTTT. The encoded protein is CASSLVQGGTGELFF.

The CDR3, as DNA: TGTGCCATCAGACCAAGAACAGGGGGTATAGATACGCAGTATTTT. It yields the protein CAIRPRTGGIDTQYF. The rearrangement joins TRBV10-3 to TRBJ2-3; 8 bases match TRBD1. Germline CDR1 reads ENHRY; CDR2 reads SYGVKD. This CDR3 has 15 residues. J was trimmed by 5 bases and V by 6 bases; bases with no gene match: 10.

The chain has TRBV6-5 and TRBJ1-2, with TRBD1 as a possible D gene (6 bases). Trimming removed 5 bases from V and 8 bases from J, with 12 bases in between. CDR1 MNHEY and CDR2 SVGAGI come from the germline V gene. The CDR3 covers 12 residues. The chain's CDR3 is CASSRSGDGYTF. As DNA, the CDR3 is TGTGCCAGCAGTAGATCAGGGGACGGCTACACCTTC.